This T cell receptor beta chain was observed in a study of shared clonotypes between healthy human individuals. Study background: Serving as donors were a couple of women and three men, whose ages spanned 18 to 49.

Study-wide results and limits: A handful of donors held about 4.5% of naive CD4 clonotypes in common.

The V gene's germline CDR1 is SGHDT and CDR2 YYEEEE. Trimming at V came to 2 bases and at J to 6 bases, leaving 10 bases not matched to a gene. The CDR3 spans 15 residues. Participating donors were healthy, HIV-negative adults free of recent acute infections or vaccinations. Original analysis: There were no quality scores in the junction-only immunoSEQ sequences, so filtering differed. Assay: immunoSEQ multiplex PCR; the TCRdb copy retains only in-frame clones and omits some. D and trimming come from the DNA, and the V and J calls and clone size come from that table. The sample records 2 million to 2.5 million clones, 85% to 95% being singletons. In the case of this clone: What it binds is unknown.

The clonotype originates from a man aged 18 to 30 in good health. The chain is built from TRBV5-6 and TRBJ2-7; 8 nucleotides agree with TRBD2. Input material: naive CD4+ T cells sorted from blood. Subset in this sample: CD45RA+ positively selected. The CDR3 DNA is TGTGCCAGCAGCTTTCGGACTAGCCTCCTCTCCGAGCAGTACTTC. Translation gives CASSFRTSLLSEQYF.